Following are 8 T cell receptor beta chains from one sample sequenced in a study of HIV-infected patients and healthy controls. Follow-up blood was drawn about 14 weeks, roughly three months, after antiretroviral therapy began. No cell fractionation was done, so the repertoire covers all unsorted peripheral blood T cells. Reverse transcription used 450 to 500 ng RNA and constant-region primers for alpha and beta. Separate chain-specific third strand synthesis with multiplexing indices produced the alpha and beta libraries. TCRdb re-called the 5' RACE reads through MiXCR, storing one row per CDR3 protein. The sample has about 14,000 distinct CDR3 sequences; more than 10% are singletons. This sample comprised blood, obtained during antiretroviral therapy. The receptors originated from an adult with HIV infection. The donor label of this sample is uncertain.

This clonotype appeared many times. This sequence joins TRBV4-1 and TRBJ2-7; 10 bases are a match to TRBD1. This CDR3 comprises 15 residues. V lost 4 bases, J lost 2 bases, and 5 bases stayed unmatched. Germline assignment: CDR1 MGHRA and CDR2 YSYEKL. The CDR3 DNA follows: TGCGCCAGCAGCCCTTCCGGGACAGGGGCCTACGAGCAGTACTTC. This sequence encodes CASSPSGTGAYEQYF.

This clonotype was detected ten times or more. This chain joins TRBV5-4 and TRBJ2-1, with 14 bases matching TRBD2. The V gene end was trimmed by 0 bases and the J gene end by 14 bases; junction bases not matched to a gene: 7. The CDR3 is made up of 15 amino acids. Germline V gene data show CDR1 as SGHNT and CDR2 as YYREEE (reference sequence). The CDR3 loop reads CASSLGLAGGPSEFF. The CDR3 DNA is TGTGCCAGCAGCTTGGGACTAGCGGGAGGGCCTTCGGAGTTCTTC.

This clonotype was seen at least ten times. The gene calls are TRBV7-9 and TRBJ2-7, with D perhaps matching TRBD1 (6 bases). Germline CDR1 is SEHNR and CDR2 is FQNEAQ (reference sequence). CDR3 length: 16 amino acids. Deletions cut 4 bases from V and 2 bases from J, with 18 bases between. The CDR3 sequence is CASSSMVQGSPYEQYF. The CDR3 nucleotides read TGTGCCAGCAGCTCAATGGTACAGGGATCCCCCTACGAGCAGTACTTC. Looking up the rest from reference TRBV7-9 and TRBJ2-7 gives the full variable domain: DTGVSQNPRHKITKRGQNVTFRCDPISEHNRLYWYRQTLGQGPEFLTYFQNEAQLEKSRLLSDRFSAERPKGSFSTLEIQRTEQGDSAMYLCASSSMVQGSPYEQYFGPGTRLTVT.

In its sample, this clonotype was seen many times. V usage is TRBV25-1 and J usage is TRBJ2-1, with a weak D call TRBD1 (6 bases). The CDR3 runs 15 residues. V was cut by 4 bases and J by 8 bases, with 18 bases left in between. Germline lookup yields CDR1 MGHDK and CDR2 SYGVNS. CDR3 amino acids: CASSANPGTIDEQFF. The CDR3 nucleotides are TGTGCCAGCAGTGCGAACCCCGGGACAATTGATGAGCAGTTCTTC.

This clonotype has just a few counts. The chain is built from TRBV7-2 and TRBJ1-1, with D hard to call. Germline assignment: CDR1 SGHTA and CDR2 FQGNSA. V gave up 1 base and J gave up 1 base, with 4 bases separating them. The CDR3 is 13 amino acids. The CDR3 DNA follows: TGTGCCAGCAGCTTAGATACGAACACTGAAGCTTTCTTT. Translating gives CASSLDTNTEAFF.

In its sample, this clonotype was seen many times. This chain links TRBV10-3 with TRBJ2-7; tentatively, D is TRBD2 (6 bases). Trimming cost V 4 bases and J 3 bases, with 13 bases left between them. Germline CDR1 ENHRY, CDR2 SYGVKD. This CDR3 region has 14 residues. The CDR3 DNA reads TGTGCCATCAGTGCTTCTGCGGGAAACTACGAGCAGTACTTC. Its protein is CAISASAGNYEQYF.

The table lists this clonotype with many counts. The chain joins TRBV9 to TRBJ1-6; D gene ambiguous. The CDR3 spans 14 residues. Germline CDR1 SGDLS, CDR2 YYNGEE. The V end was cut by 1 base, the J end by 10 bases, with 12 bases between. For the CDR3, the DNA is TGTGCCAGCAGCGTAAAAGTTGAGGGCTCACCCCTCCACTTT. Its protein is CASSVKVEGSPLHF.

This clonotype has ten or more counts. This chain connects TRBV5-1 to TRBJ2-2; D is possibly TRBD2 (6 bases). V gave up 7 bases and J gave up 4 bases, with 20 bases separating them. The V gene's germline CDR1 is SGHRS and CDR2 YFSETQ. This CDR3 is built from 16 residues. The DNA for the CDR3 is TGCGCCAGCGGTTCTGTTGGGGGAGCGGGCACCGGGGAGCTGTTTTTT. Translation gives CASGSVGGAGTGELFF.